These 20 T cell receptor beta chains originate from one sample sequenced in a study of cytomegalovirus exposure and HLA in healthy donors. Primers included in the PCR were 60 Vbeta and 13 Jbeta primers. The repertoire was sequenced with immunoSEQ multiplex PCR; TCRdb's copy has only in-frame clones and lacks some. The table records 100,000 or so clones, around 77% of them present only once. The sample consisted of PBMCs. The receptor source for this set is a woman aged 35 to 49 in good health and CMV-seropositive.

The chain recombines TRBV29-1 with TRBJ2-5; TRBD1 agrees at 7 bases. Unmatched junction bases numbered 4, after V lost 7 bases and J lost 2 bases. Germline-derived CDR1 and CDR2 are SQVTM and ANQGSEA. This CDR3 is 12 amino acids long. CDR3 loop: CSAADRQETQYF. Here the CDR3 DNA reads TGCAGCGCTGCGGACAGGCAAGAGACCCAGTACTTC.

This chain uses TRBV9 with TRBJ1-2, with no clear D. The CDR3 covers 13 residues. The germline V gene encodes CDR1 SGDLS and CDR2 YYNGEE. The V end lost 0 bases, the J end lost 1 base, and 4 bases lay between the germline ends. CDR3 amino acids: CASSVAVNYGYTF. The DNA for the CDR3 is TGTGCCAGCAGCGTAGCAGTTAACTATGGCTACACCTTC.

The chain joins TRBV4-1 to TRBJ2-1; possibly TRBD1 for D (6 bases). The CDR3 totals 18 residues. Between the trimmed V and J ends, which lost 4 bases and 0 bases, there was a span of 19 bases. Germline V gene lookup returns CDR1 MGHRA and CDR2 YSYEKL. CDR3 sequence reads: CASSRINRALSSYNEQFF. CDR3 coding DNA: TGCGCCAGCAGCCGGATAAACAGGGCGTTAAGCTCCTACAATGAGCAGTTCTTC.

The chain employs TRBV5-6 and TRBJ2-5; 7 bases map to TRBD2. The CDR3 spans 14 residues. V shed 1 base, J shed 5 bases, and the junction held 5 bases outside the gene matches. Looked up from germline, CDR1 is SGHDT and CDR2 is YYEEEE. CDR3 sequence (DNA): TGTGCCAGCAGCTTGTTAAGGGGAGGGGAGACCCAGTACTTC. Encoded protein: CASSLLRGGETQYF.

Of note for this clone: Other DNA sequences in this specimen translate into the identical CDR3. This chain links TRBV6-5 with TRBJ1-5; 8 bases align to TRBD1. With V trimmed by 3 bases and J by 6 bases, 4 bases remained unmatched. The CDR3 is 14 amino acids. CDR1 and CDR2 from the germline V gene are MNHEY and SVGAGI. This CDR3 is CASSYGQGSQPQHF. CDR3 coding DNA: TGTGCCAGCAGTTATGGACAGGGCAGTCAGCCCCAGCATTTT.

The chain employs TRBV10-1 and TRBJ2-2; perhaps TRBD2 as D (7 bases). The germline V gene has CDR1 WNHNN and CDR2 SYGVQD (reference sequence). The CDR3 loop spans 17 amino acids. V was cut by 0 bases and J by 1 base, with 12 bases left in between. CDR3 amino acids: CASSESGGRRNTGELFF. DNA of the CDR3: TGCGCCAGCAGTGAGTCCGGGGGGCGGAGGAACACCGGGGAGCTGTTTTTT.

The chain employs TRBV7-2 and TRBJ1-5; D gene unclear. Trimming took 0 bases from V and 0 from J, leaving 9 bases between them. Germline CDR1 and CDR2: SGHTA and FQGNSA. CDR3 length equals 16 residues. The CDR3 nucleotides read TGTGCCAGCAGCTTAGCGTCAGGCAATAGCAATCAGCCCCAGCATTTT. Translation: CASSLASGNSNQPQHF.

This clone was counted a single time. The chain is built from TRBV6-5 and TRBJ2-5, with TRBD1 identical over 7 bases. Germline V gene lookup returns CDR1 MNHEY and CDR2 SVGAGI. V lost 4 bases, J lost 6 bases, and 5 bases stayed unmatched. CDR3 length: 13 amino acids. The CDR3 region has the DNA TGTGCCAGCAGTTTGACAGGGACGAAGACCCAGTACTTC. Translated, it gives CASSLTGTKTQYF.

The chain joins TRBV2 to TRBJ2-6, with 7 bases lining up with TRBD1. Per the germline V gene, CDR1 is SNHLY and CDR2 is FYNNEI. This CDR3 is 20 amino acids long. V gave up 9 bases and J gave up 0 bases; unmatched junction bases: 20. The CDR3 DNA sequence: TGTGCCAGGGAACCGGGACAGACTCTTAGACTTTCCTCTGGGGCCAACGTCCTGACTTTC. Protein product: CAREPGQTLRLSSGANVLTF.

The V call is TRBV7-2, the J call TRBJ2-1; D is possibly TRBD1 (7 bases). The germline V and J ends were trimmed by 0 bases and 0 bases, with 15 bases remaining between them. The CDR3 runs 18 residues. Germline CDR1 is SGHTA and CDR2 is FQGNSA. The CDR3 is CASSLAGPGGISYNEQFF. The CDR3 DNA reads TGTGCCAGCAGCTTAGCGGGTCCAGGGGGGATCTCCTACAATGAGCAGTTCTTC.

The chain carries TRBV7-9 and TRBJ2-3; 7 bases match TRBD1. The CDR3 length is 16 residues. V lost 5 bases, J lost 1 base, and 9 bases stayed unmatched. The germline gives CDR1 SEHNR, CDR2 FQNEAQ (reference sequence). The CDR3, as DNA: TGTGCCAGCAGCAACAGGGGACGATGGGGCACAGATACGCAGTATTTT. Its protein product is CASSNRGRWGTDTQYF.

This chain links TRBV7-9 with TRBJ2-1, with TRBD2 as a possible D gene (6 bases). Per germline, CDR1 SEHNR and CDR2 FQNEAQ (reference sequence). The CDR3 covers 13 residues. Trimming took 8 bases from V and 3 from J, leaving 11 bases between them. For the CDR3, the DNA is TGTGCCAGCGGAGGGGACCACTACAATGAGCAGTTCTTC. It codes for CASGGDHYNEQFF.

The chain is built from TRBV7-2 and TRBJ2-2; D ambiguous. Deletions cut 1 base from V and 6 bases from J, with 6 bases between. CDR1 is SGHTA and CDR2 is FQGNSA in the germline V gene. The CDR3 sequence is 13 residues long. The CDR3 loop is CASSLGWPGELFF. The DNA of the CDR3 is TGTGCCAGCAGCTTAGGCTGGCCCGGGGAGCTGTTTTTT. Complete variable domain (other parts from reference TRBV7-2 and TRBJ2-2): GAGVSQSPSNKVTEKGKDVELRCDPISGHTALYWYRQSLGQGLEFLIYFQGNSAPDKSGLPSDRFSAERTGGSVSTLTIQRTQQEDSAVYLCASSLGWPGELFFGEGSRLTVL.

This clone was detected once. J is TRBJ2-7 and V is TRBV27; 10 positions match TRBD1. The CDR3 is made up of 16 amino acids. CDR1 and CDR2 from the germline V gene are MNHEY and SMNVEV (reference sequence). The trim removed 5 bases at V and 4 bases at J, leaving 11 bases unmatched. The CDR3 DNA is TGTGCCAGCAGTCTGACCTGGCGACAGGGGGCATACGAGCAGTACTTC. As protein: CASSLTWRQGAYEQYF.

V usage is TRBV11-2 and J usage is TRBJ1-4, with 8 positions matching TRBD1. The germline V gene has CDR1 SGHAT and CDR2 FQNNGV. The CDR3 is made up of 14 amino acids. V shed 1 base and J 7 bases; nucleotides not matched to a gene: 2. The CDR3, as DNA: TGTGCCAGCAGCTTAGGGACAGGGACTGAAAAACTGTTTTTT. It codes for CASSLGTGTEKLFF.

This clone has only a few counts. The chain links TRBV15 to TRBJ2-3, with 8 bases that match TRBD2. Per germline, CDR1 LNHNV and CDR2 YYDKDF (reference sequence). This CDR3 region has 16 residues. J was trimmed by 2 bases and V by 3 bases; bases with no gene match: 7. Here the CDR3 DNA reads TGTGCCACCAGCAGTGACACTAGCGGCCCCACAGATACGCAGTATTTT. It yields the protein CATSSDTSGPTDTQYF.

This chain links TRBV4-3 with TRBJ2-1; D is possibly TRBD2 (5 bases). The CDR3 has 13 residues. V was shortened by 1 base and J by 9 bases, with 10 bases between the two germline ends. Germline values: CDR1 LGHNA, CDR2 YSLEER. CDR3 bases: TGCGCCAGCAGCCAAGCCCGGGGTAGTGAGCAGTTCTTC. Its protein product is CASSQARGSEQFF.

This clone has just one count. V gene TRBV28 combines with J gene TRBJ1-4; 7 nucleotides align to TRBD1. The CDR3 runs to 15 residues. Per germline, CDR1 MDHEN and CDR2 SYDVKM. V lost 4 bases to trimming and J lost 6 bases; unmatched junction nucleotides: 8. CDR3: CASSSWTGMYEKLFF. The CDR3 DNA reads as TGTGCCAGCAGTTCATGGACAGGAATGTATGAAAAACTGTTTTTT. Supplemented by reference TRBV28 and TRBJ1-4, the full variable domain reads DVKVTQSSRYLVKRTGEKVFLECVQDMDHENMFWYRQDPGLGLRLIYFSYDVKMKEKGDIPEGYSVSREKKERFSLILESASTNQTSMYLCASSSWTGMYEKLFFGSGTQLSVL.

The chain carries TRBV6-5 and TRBJ2-7; the D gene is possibly TRBD1 (5 bases). Germline V gene lookup returns CDR1 MNHEY and CDR2 SVGAGI. Trimming cost V 6 bases and J 0 bases, with 9 bases left between them. There are 13 residues in the CDR3. The CDR3 here is CASSVDSSYEQYF. CDR3 coding DNA: TGTGCCAGCAGCGTCGACAGCTCCTACGAGCAGTACTTC.

This sequence joins TRBV6-6 and TRBJ1-1, with D uncertain. This CDR3 is 13 amino acids long. CDR1 is MNHNY and CDR2 is SVGAGI in the germline V gene (reference sequence). Trimming left V 2 bases short and J 5 bases short, with 9 bases between. The CDR3 region has the DNA TGTGCCAGCAGTTACGGTACGGAGACTGAAGCTTTCTTT. It codes for CASSYGTETEAFF.